Presented here are 21 T cell receptor beta chains from one specimen sequenced in a study of T-cell reconstitution after alpha-beta-depleted transplantation in children. Unique molecular identifiers tagged the TCRbeta library. TCRdb independently ran MiXCR on the PCR reads; one entry per CDR3 protein. The table shows some 500,000 distinct CDR3 sequences, with approximately 16% occurring only once. The sample was PBMCs from the stem cell graft donor, taken from the stem cell graft. These receptors were obtained from a human donor who donated a stem cell graft to a child with acute lymphoblastic leukemia.

V gene TRBV27 combines with J gene TRBJ2-7, with D uncertain. The CDR3 totals 13 residues. The germline V gene encodes CDR1 MNHEY and CDR2 SMNVEV (reference sequence). Between the trimmed V and J ends, which lost 4 bases and 1 base, there was a span of 8 bases. The CDR3 DNA follows: TGTGCCAGCAGTTATATGTCTTCCTACGAGCAGTACTTC. Translating gives CASSYMSSYEQYF.

This chain joins TRBV3-1 and TRBJ2-1; 9 nucleotides match TRBD2. Unmatched junction bases numbered 23, after V lost 11 bases and J lost 3 bases. CDR3 size: 19 residues. Looked up from germline, CDR1 is LGHDT and CDR2 is YNNKEL (reference sequence). The CDR3 nucleotides read TGTGCCTTCTGTTTAGTGGCGGGCCCACTAGCGGGCGACTACAATGAGCAGTTCTTC. This encodes CAFCLVAGPLAGDYNEQFF.

This clonotype was counted a few times. In DNA, the CDR3 is TGCAGTGCTAGAGTAACAGCAACACTCAATCAGCCCCAGCATTTT. Translated, it gives CSARVTATLNQPQHF. The J gene is TRBJ1-5, the V gene TRBV20-1; D is uncertain. Germline loops: CDR1 DFQATT, CDR2 SNEGSKA (reference sequence). The CDR3 runs 15 residues. The ends were cut back, 1 base at V and 3 bases at J, with 13 bases in the middle.

V usage is TRBV3-1 and J usage is TRBJ1-1; no reliable D call. Trimming left V 6 bases short and J 5 bases short, with 16 bases between. In germline, CDR1 is LGHDT, CDR2 YNNKEL (reference sequence). The CDR3 spans 14 residues. The CDR3 sequence: CASSLGPPGTEAFF. The CDR3 DNA is TGTGCCAGCAGTCTTGGGCCTCCGGGGACTGAAGCTTTCTTT. Combining the CDR3 with reference TRBV3-1 and TRBJ1-1 gives the whole variable domain DTAVSQTPKYLVTQMGNDKSIKCEQNLGHDTMYWYKQDSKKFLKIMFSYNNKELIINETVPNRFSPKSPDKAHLNLHINSLELGDSAVYFCASSLGPPGTEAFFGQGTRLTVV.

The chain has TRBV30 and TRBJ2-7, with no clear D. This CDR3 has 13 residues. Looked up from germline, CDR1 is GTSNPN and CDR2 is SVGIG (reference sequence). Deletions cut 0 bases from V and 6 bases from J, with 12 bases between. The chain's CDR3 is CAWSVQVFAEQYF. DNA for the CDR3: TGTGCCTGGAGTGTACAAGTGTTTGCCGAGCAGTACTTC. Full variable domain (remainder filled in from reference TRBV30 and TRBJ2-7): SQTIHQWPATLVQPVGSPLSLECTVEGTSNPNLYWYRQAAGRGLQLLFYSVGIGQISSEVPQNLSASRPQDRQFILSSKKLLLSDSGFYLCAWSVQVFAEQYFGPGTRLTVT.

This clonotype was recorded many times. V usage is TRBV10-3 and J usage is TRBJ1-2, with TRBD1 matching over 7 bases. After removal of 3 bases from V and 2 bases from J, the junction contained 3 bases not matched to a gene. This CDR3 region has 14 residues. Germline lookup yields CDR1 ENHRY and CDR2 SYGVKD. The CDR3 spells CAISDPGQNYGYTF. The DNA of the CDR3 is TGTGCCATCAGTGACCCGGGACAGAACTATGGCTACACCTTC.

The chain uses TRBV5-6 and TRBJ2-5, with D perhaps matching TRBD2 (5 bases). The CDR3 length is 14 residues. The V and J ends lost 4 bases and 8 bases respectively, with 18 bases between them. In germline, CDR1 is SGHDT, CDR2 YYEEEE. The CDR3 DNA sequence: TGTGCCAGCAGCCAAGGACGGGGAAGAAGAACCCAGTACTTC. It specifies CASSQGRGRRTQYF.

The table lists this clonotype with a few counts. The chain links TRBV12-3 or TRBV12-4 to TRBJ2-2; D remains ambiguous. Trimming took 3 bases from V and 0 from J, leaving 17 bases between them. This CDR3 has 18 residues. CDR3 in amino acids: CASSFLREVAANTGELFF. In nucleotides, the CDR3 is TGTGCCAGCAGTTTTTTAAGGGAAGTCGCGGCGAACACCGGGGAGCTGTTTTTT.

The V gene is TRBV20-1, the J gene TRBJ2-3; perhaps TRBD2 as D (5 bases). The CDR3 is 12 amino acids. Germline assignment: CDR1 DFQATT and CDR2 SNEGSKA (reference sequence). CDR3 region: CLAERGTDTQYF. CDR3 bases: TGCCTAGCTGAACGAGGCACAGATACGCAGTATTTT.

This clonotype was observed a handful of times. V usage is TRBV5-1 and J usage is TRBJ2-5; TRBD2 agrees at 10 bases. The ends lost 2 bases at V and 4 bases at J; junction bases unmatched: 11. This CDR3 region has 17 residues. Germline CDR1 SGHRS, CDR2 YFSETQ. The chain's CDR3 is CASSFAALAGVGETQYF. The CDR3 DNA sequence: TGCGCCAGCAGCTTTGCCGCCCTAGCGGGAGTGGGAGAGACCCAGTACTTC. Complete variable domain (other parts from reference TRBV5-1 and TRBJ2-5): KAGVTQTPRYLIKTRGQQVTLSCSPISGHRSVSWYQQTPGQGLQFLFEYFSETQRNKGNFPGRFSGRQFSNSRSEMNVSTLELGDSALYLCASSFAALAGVGETQYFGPGTRLLVL.

This clonotype was found a few times. The chain is built from TRBV5-1 and TRBJ1-1, with no clear D. The germline V gene has CDR1 SGHRS and CDR2 YFSETQ. The CDR3 totals 15 residues. V was pared by 2 bases and J by 1 base, with 12 bases between. The CDR3 region is CASSFDGVPNTEAFF. CDR3 DNA: TGCGCCAGCAGCTTTGACGGCGTACCGAACACTGAAGCTTTCTTT. The full variable domain, with the rest looked up from reference TRBV5-1 and TRBJ1-1, is KAGVTQTPRYLIKTRGQQVTLSCSPISGHRSVSWYQQTPGQGLQFLFEYFSETQRNKGNFPGRFSGRQFSNSRSEMNVSTLELGDSALYLCASSFDGVPNTEAFFGQGTRLTVV.

This clonotype came up a few times. This chain links TRBV29-1 with TRBJ2-1, with 10 bases fitting TRBD2. CDR1 is SQVTM, CDR2 ANQGSEA, per germline. Trimming at V came to 6 bases and at J to 5 bases, leaving 19 bases not matched to a gene. The CDR3 extends over 18 amino acids. The CDR3 nucleotides read TGCAGCGTGACCTCCCCGCAGGGCAGACTAGCGGGCGACAATGAGCAGTTCTTC. Translation: CSVTSPQGRLAGDNEQFF.

The V gene is TRBV20-1, the J gene TRBJ2-7; 9 positions agree with TRBD1. The CDR3 loop spans 13 amino acids. Germline V lookup: CDR1 DFQATT, CDR2 SNEGSKA (reference sequence). V shed 5 bases and J 5 bases; nucleotides not matched to a gene: 7. The CDR3 region has the DNA TGCAGTGCTTGGGACAGGGATTCCGACGAGCAGTACTTC. It is translated as CSAWDRDSDEQYF.

This clonotype was observed a handful of times. V usage is TRBV5-1 and J usage is TRBJ2-7, with 8 bases aligning to TRBD2. This CDR3 is built from 15 residues. Unmatched junction bases numbered 5, after V lost 0 bases and J lost 3 bases. The V gene's germline CDR1 is SGHRS and CDR2 YFSETQ. CDR3 sequence reads: CASSLDGAGGYEQYF. For the CDR3, the DNA is TGCGCCAGCAGCTTGGACGGGGCGGGAGGCTACGAGCAGTACTTC.

The chain's CDR3 is CASKSGEETQYF. CDR3 DNA: TGCGCCAGTAAGAGCGGGGAAGAGACCCAGTACTTC. The genes are TRBV10-1 and TRBJ2-5; 7 bases fit TRBD2. Germline V gene lookup returns CDR1 WNHNN and CDR2 SYGVQD (reference sequence). The CDR3 extends over 12 amino acids. After removal of 9 bases from V and 3 bases from J, the junction contained 4 bases not matched to a gene.

Many counts were recorded for this clonotype. The J gene is TRBJ2-7, the V gene TRBV10-2; D possibly matches TRBD1 or TRBD2 (5 bases each). Germline CDR1 is WSHSY and CDR2 is SAAADI. CDR3 length: 13 amino acids. V lost 6 bases, J lost 0 bases, and 9 bases lay in between. The CDR3 nucleotides read TGCGCCAGCAGAGAGGGGATCTCCTACGAGCAGTACTTC. Translated, it gives CASREGISYEQYF.

The chain uses TRBV5-1 and TRBJ1-5; D might be TRBD1 (5 bases). The CDR3 length is 15 residues. The germline V gene has CDR1 SGHRS and CDR2 YFSETQ. The V end lost 5 bases, the J end lost 0 bases, and 12 bases lay between the germline ends. The DNA of the CDR3 is TGCGCCAGCAGGGGGACCCATTATAGCAATCAGCCCCAGCATTTT. This gives the protein CASRGTHYSNQPQHF.

This sequence joins TRBV2 and TRBJ2-1; TRBD2 agrees at 8 bases. CDR1 and CDR2 (germline): SNHLY, FYNNEI. J lost 4 bases, V lost 2 bases, and 13 bases had no gene match. This CDR3 is built from 18 residues. The CDR3 region has the DNA TGTGCCAGCAGTGAACTTCAGGAGAGCGGGAGTAAATACAATGAGCAGTTCTTC. This gives the protein CASSELQESGSKYNEQFF.

The chain recombines TRBV3-1 with TRBJ2-1, with 10 bases matching TRBD2. Looked up from germline, CDR1 is LGHDT and CDR2 is YNNKEL (reference sequence). This CDR3 has 16 amino acids. The junction had 11 bases not matched to a gene; V was cut back by 4 bases and J by 8 bases. CDR3 in DNA: TGTGCCAGCAGCCCTCGAAGGAGCGGGAGGGCCTATGAGCAGTTCTTC. Amino acid sequence: CASSPRRSGRAYEQFF.

The chain carries TRBV7-6 and TRBJ1-5; no definite D call. V lost 4 bases and J lost 7, with 14 bases in between. The CDR3 contains 14 residues. CDR1 is SGHVS, CDR2 FNYEAQ, per germline. The CDR3 spells CASSYLGARQPQHF. The CDR3, as DNA: TGTGCCAGCAGCTACTTAGGAGCGAGACAGCCCCAGCATTTT. The whole variable domain, filled in from reference TRBV7-6 and TRBJ1-5, reads GAGVSQSPRYKVTKRGQDVALRCDPISGHVSLYWYRQALGQGPEFLTYFNYEAQQDKSGLPNDRFSAERPEGSISTLTIQRTEQRDSAMYRCASSYLGARQPQHFGDGTRLSIL.

This sequence joins TRBV9 and TRBJ2-5, with D tentatively TRBD1 or TRBD2 (7 bases each). The CDR3 spans 14 residues. The V end was cut by 3 bases, the J end by 4 bases, with 13 bases between. The germline V gene has CDR1 SGDLS and CDR2 YYNGEE. The CDR3: CASSAAGGGETQYF. The CDR3 DNA sequence: TGTGCCAGCAGCGCCGCAGGGGGGGGAGAGACCCAGTACTTC.